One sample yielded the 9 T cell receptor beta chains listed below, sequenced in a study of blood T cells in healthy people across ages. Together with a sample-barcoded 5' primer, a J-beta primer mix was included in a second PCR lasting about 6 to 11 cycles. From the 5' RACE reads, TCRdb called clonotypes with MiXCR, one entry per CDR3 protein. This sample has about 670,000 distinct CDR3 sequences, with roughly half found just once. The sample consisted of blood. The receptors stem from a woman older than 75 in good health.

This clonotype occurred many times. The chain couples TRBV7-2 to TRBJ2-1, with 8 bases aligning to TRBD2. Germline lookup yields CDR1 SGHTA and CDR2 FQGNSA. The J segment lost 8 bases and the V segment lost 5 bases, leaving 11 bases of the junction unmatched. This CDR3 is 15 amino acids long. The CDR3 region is CASSHFATSGDEQFF. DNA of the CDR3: TGTGCCAGCAGCCATTTTGCCACTAGCGGAGATGAGCAGTTCTTC.

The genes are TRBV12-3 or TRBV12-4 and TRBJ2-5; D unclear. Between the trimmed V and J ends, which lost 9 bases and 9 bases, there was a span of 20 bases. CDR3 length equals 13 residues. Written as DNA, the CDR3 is TGTGCCAGTGGGGAAAGGGCCGGATTGGCCCAGTACTTC. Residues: CASGERAGLAQYF.

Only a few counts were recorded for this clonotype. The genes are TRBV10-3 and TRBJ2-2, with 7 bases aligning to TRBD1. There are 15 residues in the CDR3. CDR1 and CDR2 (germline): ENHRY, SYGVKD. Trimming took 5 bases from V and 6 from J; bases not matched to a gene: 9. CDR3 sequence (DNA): TGTGCCATCAGTTTGTCCGGGACAGTCCCCGGGGAGCTGTTTTTT. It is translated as CAISLSGTVPGELFF.

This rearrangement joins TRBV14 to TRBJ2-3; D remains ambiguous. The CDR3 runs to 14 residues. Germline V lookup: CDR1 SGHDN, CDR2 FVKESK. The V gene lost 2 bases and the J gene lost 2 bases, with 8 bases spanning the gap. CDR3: CASSQNTDTDTQYF. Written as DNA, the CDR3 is TGTGCCAGCAGCCAAAACACCGACACAGATACGCAGTATTTT.

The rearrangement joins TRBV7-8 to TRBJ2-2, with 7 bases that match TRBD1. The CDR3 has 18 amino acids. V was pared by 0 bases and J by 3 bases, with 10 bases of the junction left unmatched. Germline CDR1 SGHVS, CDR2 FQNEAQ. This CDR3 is CASSLARARQGDTGELFF. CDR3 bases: TGTGCCAGCAGCTTAGCTCGGGCGAGACAGGGAGACACCGGGGAGCTGTTTTTT.

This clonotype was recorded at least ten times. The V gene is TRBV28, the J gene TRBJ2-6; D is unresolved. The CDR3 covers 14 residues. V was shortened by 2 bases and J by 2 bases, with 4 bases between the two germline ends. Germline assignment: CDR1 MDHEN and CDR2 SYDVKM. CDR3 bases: TGTGCCAGCAGTTTACCGACTGGGGCCAACGTCCTGACTTTC. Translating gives CASSLPTGANVLTF.

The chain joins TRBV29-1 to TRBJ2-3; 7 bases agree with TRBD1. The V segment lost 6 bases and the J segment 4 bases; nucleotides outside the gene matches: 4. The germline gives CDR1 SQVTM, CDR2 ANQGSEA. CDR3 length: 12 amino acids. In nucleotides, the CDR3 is TGCAGCGTACGCCAGGGGGCAGATACGCAGTATTTT. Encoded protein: CSVRQGADTQYF.

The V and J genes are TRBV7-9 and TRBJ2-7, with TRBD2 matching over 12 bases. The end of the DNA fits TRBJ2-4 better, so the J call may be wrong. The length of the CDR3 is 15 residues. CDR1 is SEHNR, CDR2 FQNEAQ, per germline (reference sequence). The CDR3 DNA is TGTGCCAGCAGTCCCACTAGCGGGAGGAAAAACATTCAGTACTTC. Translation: CASSPTSGRKNIQYF.

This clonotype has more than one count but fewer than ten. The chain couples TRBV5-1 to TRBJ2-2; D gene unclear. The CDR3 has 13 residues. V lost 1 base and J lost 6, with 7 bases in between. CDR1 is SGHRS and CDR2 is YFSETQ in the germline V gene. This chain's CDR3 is CASSLSEAGELFF. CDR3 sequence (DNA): TGCGCCAGCAGCTTGAGTGAGGCCGGGGAGCTGTTTTTT.